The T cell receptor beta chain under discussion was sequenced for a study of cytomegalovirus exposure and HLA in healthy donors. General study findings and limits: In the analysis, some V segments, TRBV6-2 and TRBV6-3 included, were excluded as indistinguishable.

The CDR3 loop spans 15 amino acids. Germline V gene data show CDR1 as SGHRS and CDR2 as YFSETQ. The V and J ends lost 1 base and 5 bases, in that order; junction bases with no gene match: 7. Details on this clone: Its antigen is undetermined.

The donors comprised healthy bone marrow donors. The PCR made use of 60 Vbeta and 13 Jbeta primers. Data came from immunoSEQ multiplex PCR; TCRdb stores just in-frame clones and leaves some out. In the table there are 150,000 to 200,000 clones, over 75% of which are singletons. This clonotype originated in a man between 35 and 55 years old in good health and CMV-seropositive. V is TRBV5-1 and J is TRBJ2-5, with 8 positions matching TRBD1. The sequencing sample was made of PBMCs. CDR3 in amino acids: CASSLLGQDLETQYF. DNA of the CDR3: TGCGCCAGCAGCTTGTTGGGACAGGATTTGGAGACCCAGTACTTC.